Listed here are 21 T cell receptor beta chains from one sample, sequenced in a study of blood T cells in healthy people across ages. Together with a sample-barcoded 5' primer, a J-beta primer mix was included in a second PCR lasting about 7 to 11 cycles. TCRdb reprocessed the 5' RACE reads with MiXCR, giving one entry per CDR3 protein. The sample has 710,000 or so distinct CDR3 sequences, about a fifth seen once; the top ten hold around a fifth. Specimen: blood. These receptors were obtained from a man between 65 and 85 years old in good health.

This clonotype was detected ten times or more. The rearrangement links TRBV3-1 to TRBJ2-2, with 7 bases fitting TRBD2. Trimming removed 0 bases from V and 5 bases from J; junction bases left unmatched: 3. Germline lookup yields CDR1 LGHDT and CDR2 YNNKEL (reference sequence). There are 15 residues in the CDR3. The CDR3 DNA follows: TGTGCCAGCAGCCAAGAACTAGCGCGTACCGGGGAGCTGTTTTTT. Translation gives CASSQELARTGELFF.

This clonotype has just a few counts. The CDR3 DNA reads TGCAGCCTCCGGACAGGGTTAGATTCACCCCTCCACTTT. As protein: CSLRTGLDSPLHF. This rearrangement joins TRBV29-1 to TRBJ1-6; 8 bases line up with TRBD1. V dropped 8 bases and J dropped 8; count of bases not matched to a gene: 8. The CDR3 is 13 residues long. CDR1 and CDR2 from the germline V gene are SQVTM and ANQGSEA.

Notes on this clonotype: The junction and the germline gene differ at one end; a read error may be behind it. The genes are TRBV12-3 or TRBV12-4 and TRBJ2-1; D might be TRBD1 (6 bases). This CDR3 is 14 amino acids long. This CDR3 reads CASSSRTADNEQSF. The CDR3 region has the DNA TGTGCCAGCAGTTCTAGGACAGCCGACAATGAGCAGTCCTTC.

This clonotype was detected many times. The genes are TRBV5-1 and TRBJ2-5; no firm D call. CDR1 and CDR2 (germline): SGHRS, YFSETQ. Trimming removed 0 bases from V and 1 base from J, with 10 bases in between. CDR3 length: 15 residues. The CDR3 here is CASSLDPTGQETQYF. The CDR3 DNA reads as TGCGCCAGCAGCTTGGACCCCACCGGCCAAGAGACCCAGTACTTC.

This clonotype was counted between two and nine times. The chain links TRBV7-9 to TRBJ1-1, with D unresolved. V lost 5 bases to trimming and J lost 0 bases, with 10 bases between them. The CDR3 runs 14 residues. Germline-derived CDR1 and CDR2 are SEHNR and FQNEAQ (reference sequence). The CDR3 sequence: CASSLGIMNTEAFF. For the CDR3, the DNA is TGTGCCAGCAGCCTCGGAATCATGAACACTGAAGCTTTCTTT.

The rearrangement joins TRBV5-1 to TRBJ1-2, with D possibly TRBD1 on 6 matching bases. The germline V gene encodes CDR1 SGHRS and CDR2 YFSETQ. The CDR3 extends over 16 amino acids. Trimming took 0 bases from V and 2 from J, leaving 14 bases between them. This chain's CDR3 is CASSLVGGTGNYGYTF. CDR3 nucleotides: TGCGCCAGCAGCTTGGTCGGAGGCACAGGGAACTATGGCTACACCTTC.

The V gene is TRBV19, the J gene TRBJ1-5; possibly TRBD1 for D (6 bases). The CDR3 sequence is 14 residues long. V lost 4 bases and J 3 bases, leaving 10 bases between the germline ends. Looked up from germline, CDR1 is LNHDA and CDR2 is SQIVND (reference sequence). The CDR3, as DNA: TGTGCCAGTAGTACTGGACAGAACAATCAGCCCCAGCATTTT. Protein: CASSTGQNNQPQHF.

The sample holds a few counts of this clonotype. The J gene is TRBJ1-1, the V gene TRBV5-1, with TRBD1 as a possible D gene (5 bases). This CDR3 contains 15 residues. The V gene lost 3 bases and the J gene lost 0 bases, with 12 bases spanning the gap. Germline V gene data show CDR1 as SGHRS and CDR2 as YFSETQ. The chain's CDR3 is CASSSMTVMNTEAFF. Written as DNA, the CDR3 is TGCGCCAGCAGCTCCATGACAGTCATGAACACTGAAGCTTTCTTT. Filled out from reference TRBV5-1 and TRBJ1-1, the complete variable domain reads KAGVTQTPRYLIKTRGQQVTLSCSPISGHRSVSWYQQTPGQGLQFLFEYFSETQRNKGNFPGRFSGRQFSNSRSEMNVSTLELGDSALYLCASSSMTVMNTEAFFGQGTRLTVV.

This clonotype was seen a handful of times. The V gene is TRBV6-1, the J gene TRBJ2-1; D gene uncertain. Deletions cut 1 base from V and 4 bases from J, with 5 bases between. CDR1 and CDR2 (germline): MNHNS, SASEGT. This CDR3 region has 13 residues. CDR3 amino acids: CASSEGNYNEQFF. The CDR3 DNA is TGTGCCAGCAGTGAAGGGAATTACAATGAGCAGTTCTTC.

This clonotype was seen more than once but under ten times. The chain couples TRBV15 to TRBJ2-1, with no clear D. Per the germline V gene, CDR1 is LNHNV and CDR2 is YYDKDF (reference sequence). This CDR3 has 13 residues. Trimming pared 0 bases from V and 7 bases from J, leaving 7 bases between. The CDR3 nucleotides read TGTGCCACCAGCAGAGATCCCGGGAATGAGCAGTTCTTC. This gives the protein CATSRDPGNEQFF. Complete variable domain (other parts from reference TRBV15 and TRBJ2-1): DAMVIQNPRYQVTQFGKPVTLSCSQTLNHNVMYWYQQKSSQAPKLLFHYYDKDFNNEADTPDNFQSRRPNTSFCFLDIRSPGLGDTAMYLCATSRDPGNEQFFGPGTRLTVL.

This clonotype has just a few counts. The rearrangement links TRBV25-1 to TRBJ2-1; TRBD2 aligns across 11 bases. This CDR3 has 20 residues. With V trimmed by 1 base and J by 0 bases, 11 bases remained unmatched. CDR1 is MGHDK and CDR2 is SYGVNS in the germline V gene. The CDR3 DNA follows: TGTGCCAGCAGTGAATCTGCTAGCGGGGGGCCCCAGAGCTCCTACAATGAGCAGTTCTTC. Translating gives CASSESASGGPQSSYNEQFF.

The chain links TRBV7-2 to TRBJ2-2; no definite D call. The V and J ends lost 1 base and 8 bases respectively, with 11 bases between them. Germline CDR1 SGHTA, CDR2 FQGNSA. The CDR3 contains 14 residues. CDR3 region: CASSLVRSLGELFF. CDR3 coding DNA: TGTGCCAGCAGCTTAGTTAGGTCGTTAGGGGAGCTGTTTTTT.

The J gene is TRBJ2-5, the V gene TRBV5-1; the D is unclear. Trimming removed 0 bases at V and 5 bases at J, with 17 bases between. The CDR3 has 16 amino acids. In germline, CDR1 is SGHRS, CDR2 YFSETQ. CDR3 amino acids: CASSLAVVGYRETQYF. CDR3 bases: TGCGCCAGCAGCTTGGCCGTCGTCGGGTATCGGGAGACCCAGTACTTC. The full variable domain, completed using reference TRBV5-1 and TRBJ2-5, is KAGVTQTPRYLIKTRGQQVTLSCSPISGHRSVSWYQQTPGQGLQFLFEYFSETQRNKGNFPGRFSGRQFSNSRSEMNVSTLELGDSALYLCASSLAVVGYRETQYFGPGTRLLVL.

This clonotype has only a few counts. The chain combines TRBV28 with TRBJ1-2, with D tentatively TRBD1 (5 bases). Germline CDR1 and CDR2: MDHEN and SYDVKM. The CDR3 runs 16 residues. Trimming removed 6 bases from V and 7 bases from J, with 24 bases in between. The CDR3 is CASRVPTGRQGGGYTF. The CDR3 DNA is TGTGCCAGCAGGGTCCCTACAGGACGCCAGGGTGGTGGCTACACCTTC.

The chain has TRBV29-1 and TRBJ1-1, with D uncertain. Between the trimmed V and J ends, which lost 3 bases and 1 base, there was a span of 9 bases. The germline V gene has CDR1 SQVTM and CDR2 ANQGSEA. There are 13 residues in the CDR3. In nucleotides, the CDR3 is TGCAGCGTTGAGAACGGACCGAACACTGAAGCTTTCTTT. Its protein product is CSVENGPNTEAFF.

This clonotype appeared a few times. As DNA, the CDR3 is TGTGCCAGCAGTTTGGTGGGGTTAACCTACAATGAGCAGTTCTTC. It specifies CASSLVGLTYNEQFF. The J gene is TRBJ2-1, the V gene TRBV28; D call uncertain. This CDR3 region has 15 residues. Deletions cut 3 bases from V and 2 bases from J, with 11 bases between. The germline V gene encodes CDR1 MDHEN and CDR2 SYDVKM.

In this sample, this clonotype turned up a few times. The chain has TRBV20-1 and TRBJ1-5; tentatively, D is TRBD1 (6 bases). V shed 4 bases and J shed 4 bases, with 11 bases lying between them. This CDR3 contains 13 residues. CDR1 and CDR2 from the germline V gene are DFQATT and SNEGSKA (reference sequence). This CDR3 reads CSATQGLNQPQHF. CDR3 bases: TGCAGTGCTACACAGGGTTTGAATCAGCCCCAGCATTTT.

A few counts support this clonotype. This chain links TRBV10-3 with TRBJ2-7; no reliable D call. The V end was cut by 4 bases, the J end by 0 bases, with 10 bases between. Germline values: CDR1 ENHRY, CDR2 SYGVKD. The CDR3 sequence is 14 residues long. The CDR3 is CAISVGYPSYEQYF. The CDR3, as DNA: TGTGCCATCAGTGTAGGGTACCCCTCCTACGAGCAGTACTTC.

The chain is built from TRBV6-6 and TRBJ2-3; 8 nucleotides align to TRBD2. Trimming removed 4 bases from V and 1 base from J; junction bases left unmatched: 7. The V gene's germline CDR1 is MNHNY and CDR2 SVGAGI (reference sequence). CDR3 length equals 16 residues. The CDR3 protein is CASSFGTSRRTDTQYF. CDR3 nucleotides: TGTGCCAGCAGTTTCGGGACTAGTAGGCGCACAGATACGCAGTATTTT.

This clonotype was seen a handful of times. The chain is built from TRBV7-8 and TRBJ1-3, with D hard to call. CDR3 length: 12 residues. Per germline, CDR1 SGHVS and CDR2 FQNEAQ. The V gene lost 2 bases and the J gene lost 7 bases, with 6 bases spanning the gap. This CDR3 is CASSLSWNTIYF. The CDR3, as DNA: TGTGCCAGCAGCTTATCGTGGAACACCATATATTTT.

This sequence joins TRBV5-4 and TRBJ2-1, with TRBD2 identical over 11 bases. The CDR3 extends over 20 amino acids. The germline CDR1 and CDR2 sequences are SGHNT and YYREEE (reference sequence). J gave up 1 base and V 4 bases, and 16 bases lay outside the gene matches. The CDR3 DNA follows: TGTGCCAGCAGCCCAATGTTAGTAGCGGGAGGGCCTGGGTCCTACAATGAGCAGTTCTTC. It yields the protein CASSPMLVAGGPGSYNEQFF.